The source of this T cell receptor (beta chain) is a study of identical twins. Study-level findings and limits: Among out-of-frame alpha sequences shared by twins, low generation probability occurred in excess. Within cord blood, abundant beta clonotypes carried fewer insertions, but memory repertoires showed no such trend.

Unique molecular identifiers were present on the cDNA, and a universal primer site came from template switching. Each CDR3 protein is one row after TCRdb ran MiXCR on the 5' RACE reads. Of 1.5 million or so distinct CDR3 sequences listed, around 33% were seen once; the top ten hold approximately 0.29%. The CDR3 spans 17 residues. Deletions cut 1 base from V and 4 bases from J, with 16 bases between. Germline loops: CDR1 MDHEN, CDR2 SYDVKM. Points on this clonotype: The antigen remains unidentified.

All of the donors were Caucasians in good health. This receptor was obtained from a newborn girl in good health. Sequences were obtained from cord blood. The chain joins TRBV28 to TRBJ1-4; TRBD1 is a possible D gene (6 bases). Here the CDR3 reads CASSLFPWGRVNEKLFF. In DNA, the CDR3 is TGTGCCAGCAGTTTATTCCCCTGGGGGCGCGTTAATGAAAAACTGTTTTTT. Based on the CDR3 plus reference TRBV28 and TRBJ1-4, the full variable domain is DVKVTQSSRYLVKRTGEKVFLECVQDMDHENMFWYRQDPGLGLRLIYFSYDVKMKEKGDIPEGYSVSREKKERFSLILESASTNQTSMYLCASSLFPWGRVNEKLFFGSGTQLSVL.